A single sample gave rise to the 30 T cell receptor beta chains below, sequenced in a study of T cell repertoires in cytomegalovirus infection. These receptors lack a known antigen. TCRdb re-derived calls from the reads in MiXCR, one entry per CDR3 protein. This sample has 650,000 to 900,000 distinct CDR3 sequences, with 32% found just once. The sample consisted of cultured CD8+ T cells from PBMCs, taken from culture after CMV antigen stimulation. The source of these receptors is a human donor in good health (CMV status not recorded). Some clones in this sample may be carry-over from other donors' samples.

The chain's CDR3 is CSAPPGQGFYEQYF. CDR3 in DNA: TGCAGTGCTCCGCCGGGACAGGGGTTTTACGAGCAGTACTTC. The rearrangement links TRBV20-1 to TRBJ2-7; TRBD1 matches 10 bases. CDR3 length: 14 amino acids. The J segment lost 4 bases and the V segment lost 5 bases, leaving 8 bases of the junction unmatched. Looked up from germline, CDR1 is DFQATT and CDR2 is SNEGSKA (reference sequence).

V gene TRBV12-3 or TRBV12-4 combines with J gene TRBJ2-6, with 9 bases that match TRBD1. After removal of 8 bases from V and 0 bases from J, the junction contained 8 bases not matched to a gene. CDR3 length: 17 amino acids. CDR3 nucleotides: TGTGCCAGCTTTAGTAGGGACAGGGCCTCTGGGGCCAACGTCCTGACTTTC. It yields the protein CASFSRDRASGANVLTF.

The chain is built from TRBV2 and TRBJ2-2; D may be TRBD1 (6 bases). Trimming removed 3 bases from V and 0 bases from J, with 14 bases in between. Per the germline V gene, CDR1 is SNHLY and CDR2 is FYNNEI. The CDR3 runs to 17 residues. The CDR3, as DNA: TGTGCCAGCAGTGAGTGGACAGTCCCTACGAACACCGGGGAGCTGTTTTTT. This codes for CASSEWTVPTNTGELFF.

This clonotype was seen many times. The rearrangement joins TRBV5-6 to TRBJ2-1, with D uncertain. Trimming pared 0 bases from V and 6 bases from J, leaving 10 bases between. From germline, CDR1 is SGHDT and CDR2 YYEEEE. This CDR3 region has 14 residues. In DNA, the CDR3 is TGTGCCAGCAGCTTGGGGGGTCAGTTCAATGAGCAGTTCTTC. Residues: CASSLGGQFNEQFF.

This clonotype was seen a few times. The V call is TRBV12-3 or TRBV12-4, the J call TRBJ1-2; 9 bases are a match to TRBD1. V dropped 4 bases and J dropped 2; count of bases not matched to a gene: 5. The CDR3 length is 15 residues. CDR3 sequence (DNA): TGTGCCAGCAGTTCATACAGGGGGCTGAACTATGGCTACACCTTC. Its protein is CASSSYRGLNYGYTF.

To note about this clonotype: A much larger clone lies a single base off, so this may be a read error. This rearrangement joins TRBV4-2 to TRBJ2-1; a possible D gene is TRBD1 (7 bases). The germline gives CDR1 LGHNA, CDR2 YNFKEQ. V was trimmed by 5 bases and J by 5 bases, leaving 19 bases between them. This CDR3 spans 16 amino acids. CDR3 nucleotides: TGTGCCAGCAGCTTACACAGGGGCCGGGGGCACAATGAGCAGTTCTTC. Residues: CASSLHRGRGHNEQFF.

In its sample, this clonotype was seen a few times. The chain combines TRBV19 with TRBJ1-2; D is ambiguous. The CDR3 consists of 18 residues. Germline V gene data show CDR1 as LNHDA and CDR2 as SQIVND (reference sequence). V was cut by 3 bases and J by 0 bases, with 20 bases left in between. The CDR3 here is CASSMAYALTFPNYGYTF. Here the CDR3 DNA reads TGTGCCAGTAGTATGGCCTACGCGCTGACCTTCCCTAACTATGGCTACACCTTC.

This clonotype is a singleton in its sample. The chain joins TRBV12-3 or TRBV12-4 to TRBJ2-6, with D possibly being TRBD2 (5 bases). The V end was cut by 6 bases, the J end by 2 bases, with 14 bases between. This CDR3 is 16 amino acids long. In DNA form, the CDR3 reads TGTGCCAGCAGGCCACCTAACGGGGCTGGGGCCAACGTCCTGACTTTC. Its protein is CASRPPNGAGANVLTF.

The rearrangement links TRBV6-2 or TRBV6-3 to TRBJ2-7; no definite D call. The CDR3 is 12 amino acids. V lost 10 bases and J 3 bases, leaving 13 bases between the germline ends. The germline V gene has CDR1 MNHEY and CDR2 SVGEGT. CDR3 in DNA: TGTGCCACCCAAGGTTCCGGCTACGAGCAGTACGTC. This encodes CATQGSGYEQYV.

The V and J genes are TRBV6-5 and TRBJ1-4; 8 positions match TRBD1. Germline-derived CDR1 and CDR2 are MNHEY and SVGAGI. J lost 10 bases, V lost 5 bases, and 9 bases had no gene match. This CDR3 contains 14 residues. CDR3 region: CASSPRTGSAKLFF. The CDR3 bases are TGTGCCAGCAGTCCGAGGACAGGGTCAGCAAAACTGTTTTTT.

In this sample, this clonotype turned up a few times. This chain uses TRBV7-9 with TRBJ2-3; D might be TRBD1 (6 bases). The V gene lost 5 bases and the J gene lost 5 bases, with 20 bases spanning the gap. The CDR3 runs 16 residues. From germline, CDR1 is SEHNR and CDR2 FQNEAQ (reference sequence). CDR3 sequence: CASSPKTGLEKDTQYF. DNA for the CDR3: TGTGCCAGCAGCCCAAAGACAGGTCTCGAGAAAGATACGCAGTATTTT.

At least ten counts were recorded for this clonotype. The DNA of the CDR3 is TGTGCCAGCAGCTTAGCTGGAGGTTTCATGGTGGACTATGGCTACACCTTC. Protein product: CASSLAGGFMVDYGYTF. The chain links TRBV7-8 to TRBJ1-2; D ambiguous. Trimming shortened V by 0 bases and J by 3 bases, and 17 bases separated the two germline ends. Germline assignment: CDR1 SGHVS and CDR2 FQNEAQ. The CDR3 totals 17 residues.

The chain couples TRBV7-9 to TRBJ2-3, with 7 bases fitting TRBD2. J was trimmed by 2 bases and V by 7 bases; bases with no gene match: 9. The CDR3 is 15 amino acids. Germline V gene data show CDR1 as SEHNR and CDR2 as FQNEAQ (reference sequence). In DNA, the CDR3 is TGTGCCAGCAAGCAACTAGCGAGGAACACAGATACGCAGTATTTT. Amino acids: CASKQLARNTDTQYF.

This clonotype was seen a handful of times. CDR3 sequence (DNA): TGTGCCAGCAGTTACTCTCCCCTGGAGACCCAGTACTTC. It encodes CASSYSPLETQYF. This chain joins TRBV6-5 and TRBJ2-5; D remains unclear. Looked up from germline, CDR1 is MNHEY and CDR2 is SVGAGI. The V end was cut by 0 bases, the J end by 5 bases, with 7 bases between. The CDR3 is made up of 13 amino acids.

This clonotype was counted between two and nine times. As DNA, the CDR3 is TGTGCCAGCAGCTTCGGACAGGGCAAGAACGAGCAGTACTTC. Encoded protein: CASSFGQGKNEQYF. V gene TRBV9 combines with J gene TRBJ2-7, with 8 bases aligning to TRBD1. This CDR3 contains 14 residues. CDR1 and CDR2 (germline): SGDLS, YYNGEE. The ends lost 4 bases at V and 5 bases at J; junction bases unmatched: 8.

This clonotype has at least ten counts. The chain carries TRBV7-9 and TRBJ1-5, with TRBD1 as a possible D gene (5 bases). This CDR3 is built from 14 residues. Trimming shortened V by 1 base and J by 4 bases, and 8 bases separated the two germline ends. The V gene's germline CDR1 is SEHNR and CDR2 FQNEAQ (reference sequence). CDR3 bases: TGTGCCAGCAGCTTAGGTGCAGGGAATCAGCCCCAGCATTTT. Translating it yields CASSLGAGNQPQHF.

This clonotype showed up many times. The CDR3 sequence: CASSLLGTSFDEQFF. In nucleotides, the CDR3 is TGCGCCAGCAGCTTGCTCGGGACTAGTTTCGATGAGCAGTTCTTC. The genes are TRBV5-1 and TRBJ2-1; 8 bases map to TRBD2. J lost 8 bases, V lost 1 base, and 8 bases had no gene match. The CDR3 runs to 15 residues. Germline V gives CDR1 SGHRS, CDR2 YFSETQ.

Comments on this clonotype: Mismatch with germline at one junction end may stem from a read error. The chain has TRBV7-6 and TRBJ2-5; D ambiguous. In germline, CDR1 is SGHVS, CDR2 FNYEAQ. The CDR3 loop spans 12 amino acids. The CDR3 reads CANSLYGETQYF. CDR3 coding DNA: TGTGCCAACAGCCTGTACGGAGAGACCCAGTACTTC.

This clonotype was recorded a few times. This rearrangement joins TRBV20-1 to TRBJ2-7; tentative D call: TRBD1 (7 bases). The CDR3 totals 15 residues. CDR1 DFQATT and CDR2 SNEGSKA come from the germline V gene (reference sequence). V lost 5 bases and J lost 2, with 19 bases in between. CDR3: CSASPRGASPYEQYF. The DNA of the CDR3 is TGCAGTGCTTCTCCCAGGGGGGCTTCTCCCTACGAGCAGTACTTC.

As regards this clonotype: A read error may produce the germline difference seen at one junction end. This chain connects TRBV4-1 to TRBJ1-2, with unresolved D. Germline V gives CDR1 MGHRA, CDR2 YSYEKL. This CDR3 has 15 amino acids. The DNA for the CDR3 is TGCGCCAGCAGCTACACTCCGGAAGTGCCTTATGTCTACACCTTC. This codes for CASSYTPEVPYVYTF.

In this sample, this clonotype turned up many times. The rearrangement uses TRBV7-6 and TRBJ2-1; no reliable D call. V shed 2 bases and J shed 3 bases, with 8 bases lying between them. CDR3 size: 14 residues. From germline, CDR1 is SGHVS and CDR2 FNYEAQ. The CDR3 DNA follows: TGTGCCAGCAGCTTAAGCGCAATCTACAATGAGCAGTTCTTC. It encodes CASSLSAIYNEQFF.

The CDR3 reads CASSQVGGLAGTDTQYF. As DNA, the CDR3 is TGCGCCAGCAGCCAAGTGGGCGGACTAGCTGGCACAGATACGCAGTATTTT. The chain couples TRBV4-1 to TRBJ2-3; 8 nucleotides agree with TRBD2. The CDR3 is 17 amino acids. Germline CDR1 is MGHRA and CDR2 is YSYEKL. J gave up 1 base and V 1 base, and 7 bases lay outside the gene matches.

This clonotype was seen at least ten times. The chain employs TRBV6-1 and TRBJ2-7, with D possibly being TRBD1 or TRBD2 (5 bases each). Between the trimmed V and J ends, which lost 0 bases and 1 base, there was a span of 10 bases. This CDR3 spans 15 amino acids. Germline V gene sequence: CDR1 MNHNS, CDR2 SASEGT. Written as DNA, the CDR3 is TGTGCCAGCAGTGAAGCGGGGGTCACATCCTACGAGCAGTACTTC. Translating gives CASSEAGVTSYEQYF.

Regarding this clonotype: One base away lies a much larger clone, so this may be a sequencing read error. The chain has TRBV7-2 and TRBJ2-3, with D unclear. The CDR3 runs to 14 residues. Germline assignment: CDR1 SGHTA and CDR2 FQGNSA. Trimming removed 3 bases at V and 5 bases at J, with 12 bases between. The CDR3 DNA reads as TGTACCAGCAGCTTTAAGATGGCCGGAGATACGCAGTATTTT. It translates to CTSSFKMAGDTQYF.

This clonotype occurred a few times. This chain links TRBV4-3 with TRBJ2-5; 10 nucleotides line up with TRBD2. CDR3 size: 15 residues. Trimming at V came to 4 bases and at J to 4 bases, leaving 6 bases not matched to a gene. CDR1 and CDR2 (germline): LGHNA, YSLEER. Written as DNA, the CDR3 is TGCGCCAGCAGCCCCCTAGCGGGGGCGGGAGAGACCCAGTACTTC. It specifies CASSPLAGAGETQYF.

The chain joins TRBV20-1 to TRBJ1-2; possible D gene TRBD1, 6 bases. Per the germline V gene, CDR1 is DFQATT and CDR2 is SNEGSKA (reference sequence). This CDR3 is 11 amino acids long. Trimming removed 5 bases at V and 10 bases at J, with 14 bases between. Here the CDR3 reads CSARTGFIYTF. As DNA, the CDR3 is TGCAGTGCTCGTACAGGGTTCATCTACACCTTC.

The chain links TRBV27 to TRBJ1-2; D unclear. Deletions cut 11 bases from V and 2 bases from J, with 9 bases between. From germline, CDR1 is MNHEY and CDR2 SMNVEV (reference sequence). The CDR3 is 11 amino acids. The CDR3 loop is CAVGRNYGYTF. The CDR3, as DNA: TGTGCCGTCGGAAGGAACTATGGCTACACCTTC.

The chain is built from TRBV12-3 or TRBV12-4 and TRBJ1-2; the match to TRBD1 covers 12 bases. The V and J ends lost 0 bases and 8 bases, in that order; junction bases with no gene match: 4. CDR3 length: 15 amino acids. CDR3 loop: CASSLAGQGAGGYTF. The CDR3 DNA follows: TGTGCCAGCAGTTTAGCGGGACAGGGGGCTGGGGGCTACACCTTC.

This chain joins TRBV7-6 and TRBJ1-1; D is unclear. V dropped 6 bases and J dropped 4 bases, with 12 bases sitting between them. Germline V gene lookup returns CDR1 SGHVS and CDR2 FNYEAQ. This CDR3 contains 13 residues. The CDR3 reads CASSSGRLTEAFF. In DNA, the CDR3 is TGTGCCAGCAGTTCCGGTCGTCTCACTGAAGCTTTCTTT. The full variable domain, with the rest looked up from reference TRBV7-6 and TRBJ1-1, is GAGVSQSPRYKVTKRGQDVALRCDPISGHVSLYWYRQALGQGPEFLTYFNYEAQQDKSGLPNDRFSAERPEGSISTLTIQRTEQRDSAMYRCASSSGRLTEAFFGQGTRLTVV.

The gene calls are TRBV11-2 and TRBJ1-1, with D perhaps matching TRBD1 (5 bases). The ends were cut back, 5 bases at V and 8 bases at J, with 21 bases in the middle. This CDR3 has 15 residues. Germline lookup yields CDR1 SGHAT and CDR2 FQNNGV. The CDR3 DNA sequence: TGTGCCAGCAGCCGTGGCCTAATAGGGACCCTGGAAGCTTTCTTT. Translating gives CASSRGLIGTLEAFF.